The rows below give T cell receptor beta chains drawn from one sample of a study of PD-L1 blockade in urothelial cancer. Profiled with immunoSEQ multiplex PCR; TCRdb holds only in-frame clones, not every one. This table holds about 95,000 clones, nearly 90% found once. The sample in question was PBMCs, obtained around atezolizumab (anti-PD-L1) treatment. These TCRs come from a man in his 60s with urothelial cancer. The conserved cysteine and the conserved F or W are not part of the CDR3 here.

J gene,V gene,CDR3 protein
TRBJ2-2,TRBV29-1,SVYQGSGLTGELF
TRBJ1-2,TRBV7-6,ASSPDRGSGSYT
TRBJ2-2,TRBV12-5,ASGLVLAWDGTGELF
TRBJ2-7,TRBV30,AWTHGTGSYEQY
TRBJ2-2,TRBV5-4,ASSLGQGAYTGELF
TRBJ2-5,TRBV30,AWSAGGGRVTQY
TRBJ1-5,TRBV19,ASSSRQGNQPQH
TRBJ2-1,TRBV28,ASSLDASGGRINEQF
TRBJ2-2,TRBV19,ASSSTGLVSGELF
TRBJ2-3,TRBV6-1,ASSGRLAGLRDTQY
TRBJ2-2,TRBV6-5,ASSKTTGELF
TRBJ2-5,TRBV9,ASSVDLQETQY
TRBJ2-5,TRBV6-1,ASSEAPRGAEETQY
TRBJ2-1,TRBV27,ASNPTGGQGNNEQF
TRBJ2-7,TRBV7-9,ASSLSYEQY
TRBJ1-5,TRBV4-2,ASSRTGDQPQH
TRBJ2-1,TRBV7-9,ASSLGGTSNEQF
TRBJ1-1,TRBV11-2,ASARVRTEAF
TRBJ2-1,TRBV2,ASSEGLAGGYNEQF
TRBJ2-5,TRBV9,ASSRPGSGEETQY
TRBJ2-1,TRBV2,ASSDLAEAYNEQF
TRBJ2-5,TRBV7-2,ASSLAHQRGSSLEY
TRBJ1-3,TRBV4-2,ASSQVSGAGNTIY
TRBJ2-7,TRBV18,ASSPSGEGEQY
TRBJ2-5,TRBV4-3,ASSAEGRAWETQY
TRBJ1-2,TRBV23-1,ASSGQGGNYGYT
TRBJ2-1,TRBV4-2,ASSPLAGGPDEQF
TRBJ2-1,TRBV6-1,ASKTSLGQGAEQF
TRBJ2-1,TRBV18,ASSPPGQGPYNEQF
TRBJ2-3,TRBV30,AWSVGGGIADTQY
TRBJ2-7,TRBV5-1,ASRRDREAREQY
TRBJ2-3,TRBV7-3,ASSLSSRPDTQY